This passage covers 8 T cell receptor beta chains from one sample sequenced in a study of PD-L1 blockade in urothelial cancer. Assay used: immunoSEQ multiplex PCR; TCRdb lists only in-frame clones, some missing. The table has about 47,000 clones, about 81% seen once. Regarding time point: pretreatment peripheral blood. The starting material was PBMCs, obtained around atezolizumab (anti-PD-L1) treatment. The receptors stem from a man aged 50 to 60 with urothelial cancer.

The count of this clone is one. This chain links TRBV18 with TRBJ2-7; tentatively, D is TRBD1 (6 bases). Trimming removed 1 base at V and 4 bases at J, with 11 bases between. Germline V lookup: CDR1 KGHSH, CDR2 LQKENI. This CDR3 is 14 amino acids long. In nucleotides, the CDR3 is TGTGCCAGCTCACCACGAACAGGGATATACGAGCAGTACGTC. Protein product: CASSPRTGIYEQYV.

V gene TRBV6-6 combines with J gene TRBJ2-1; D is unresolved. CDR3 length: 13 residues. Germline-derived CDR1 and CDR2 are MNHNY and SVGAGI (reference sequence). With 7 bases removed from V and 5 bases from J, the gap between germline ends came to 12 bases. DNA for the CDR3: TGTGCCAGCATCGAGCTTCCTAACAATGAGCAGTTCTTC. It translates to CASIELPNNEQFF.

This chain links TRBV6-1 with TRBJ1-1, with 7 nucleotides matching TRBD1. The germline CDR1 and CDR2 sequences are MNHNS and SASEGT. CDR3 length: 17 residues. The V gene end was trimmed by 3 bases and the J gene end by 0 bases; junction bases not matched to a gene: 10. The chain's CDR3 is CASSDRQGSLLNTEAFF. The CDR3 DNA sequence: TGTGCCAGCAGTGACAGACAGGGATCTCTTTTGAACACTGAAGCTTTCTTT.

The chain couples TRBV5-1 to TRBJ2-1; 7 bases agree with TRBD2. This CDR3 spans 15 amino acids. V dropped 0 bases and J dropped 5; count of bases not matched to a gene: 5. Germline CDR1 is SGHRS and CDR2 is YFSETQ. The CDR3, as DNA: TGCGCCAGCAGCTTGGGCGGGAGAAGTAACAATGAGCAGTTCTTC. Amino acid sequence: CASSLGGRSNNEQFF.

The chain is built from TRBV5-6 and TRBJ1-1, with D perhaps TRBD1 (6 bases). The germline gives CDR1 SGHDT, CDR2 YYEEEE. Trimming shortened V by 5 bases and J by 2 bases, and 13 bases separated the two germline ends. The length of the CDR3 is 14 residues. This CDR3 reads CASRPRGINTEAFF. CDR3 nucleotides: TGTGCCAGCAGGCCCAGGGGCATTAACACTGAAGCTTTCTTT. Full variable domain (remainder filled in from reference TRBV5-6 and TRBJ1-1): DAGVTQSPTHLIKTRGQQVTLRCSPKSGHDTVSWYQQALGQGPQFIFQYYEEEERQRGNFPDRFSGHQFPNYSSELNVNALLLGDSALYLCASRPRGINTEAFFGQGTRLTVV.

In the case of this clone: This likely comes from a read error, as the CDR3 has no conserved phenylalanine or tryptophan at its end. No DNA is shown, since the ends of the CDR3 on it are uncertain; the CDR3 is the one TCRdb lists. The chain links TRBV6-5 to TRBJ2-7; the DNA was not compared with TRBD1, the D call given in the table. The CDR3 has 14 amino acids, counting both end residues. Germline CDR1 and CDR2: MNHEY and SVGAGI. The CDR3 here is CASRPQTGQGVFVL.

The V gene is TRBV5-8, the J gene TRBJ2-5, with 8 bases that match TRBD1. The CDR3 runs to 15 residues. Trimming took 4 bases from V and 2 from J; bases not matched to a gene: 7. Germline lookup yields CDR1 SGHTS and CDR2 YDEGEE. CDR3 coding DNA: TGTGCCAGCAGCCCCGGGACAGGAAAACAAGAGACCCAGTACTTC. Translating gives CASSPGTGKQETQYF.

This clone occurred a few times. CDR3: CASSVQGAHGYTF. The CDR3 DNA is TGTGCCAGCAGCGTCCAGGGGGCCCATGGCTACACCTTC. The rearrangement joins TRBV7-9 to TRBJ1-2, with 8 bases identical to TRBD1. V was pared by 5 bases and J by 6 bases, with 5 bases of the junction left unmatched. The germline CDR1 and CDR2 sequences are SEHNR and FQNEAQ (reference sequence). The CDR3 has 13 residues.